A selection of T cell receptor beta chains follows, all from one sample in a study of vaccination and CD4 T cells after COVID-19. TCRdb passed the PCR reads through MiXCR, listing each CDR3 protein once. The data show over 9,000 distinct CDR3 sequences, 37% seen once. No cognate antigen is known for these TCRs. The source material was CD4+ T cells from blood, cultured in vitro. The receptors were sampled from a human donor in good health. Each CDR3 is given with its conserved first and last residue. The D gene is left open where the match is weak. A clone size is listed for some rows: how often the clone was seen (once, few, many), or a class if it is expanded.

few	TRBV10-3	TRBJ1-2	.	TGTGCCATCAGTGAGTCAGGCACTTCCTATGGCTACACCTTC	CAISESGTSYGYTF
.	TRBV6-1	TRBJ2-1	.	TGTGCCAGCAGTCCCAACAACAATGAGCAGTTCTTC	CASSPNNNEQFF
.	TRBV30	TRBJ1-3	.	TGTGCCTGGAGTGCCAGGATATCAGGCTCTGGAAACACCATATATTTT	CAWSARISGSGNTIYF
.	TRBV20-1	TRBJ2-2	.	TGCAGTGCTAGAGCGGGCGGCACCGGGGAGCTGTTTTTT	CSARAGGTGELFF
.	TRBV7-9	TRBJ2-3	.	TGTGCCAGCCGGGCAGCGCCCACAGATACGCAGTATTTT	CASRAAPTDTQYF
few	TRBV28	TRBJ1-2	.	TGTGCCAGCAGTCCCAGCCCCCCTAACTATGGCTACACCTTC	CASSPSPPNYGYTF
few	TRBV10-3	TRBJ2-3	.	TGTGCCATCAGTGTCCAACAGGGCACAGATACGCAGTATTTT	CAISVQQGTDTQYF
few	TRBV15	TRBJ1-6	.	TGTGCCACCAGCAGAGGGGGCGGGAATTCACCCCTCCACTTT	CATSRGGGNSPLHF
.	TRBV20-1	TRBJ2-7	.	TGCAGTGCCGGCCCGATTTACGAGCAGTACTTC	CSAGPIYEQYF
.	TRBV7-8	TRBJ1-1	.	TGTGCCAGCAGCTTAGCGTCAGGGTTTGAAGCTTTCTTT	CASSLASGFEAFF
.	TRBV20-1	TRBJ2-1	TRBD2	TGCAGTGCTACCAGGAGGACTAGCGGGACCCCTGAGCAGTTCTTC	CSATRRTSGTPEQFF
.	TRBV6-1	TRBJ2-7	.	TGTGCCAGCAGTAAGTACAGCGCCTCCTACGAGCAGTACTTC	CASSKYSASYEQYF
few	TRBV18	TRBJ1-5	TRBD1	TGTGCCAGCTCACCAGCCTCCCTGGGGACAGGGAGGCCCCAGCATTTT	CASSPASLGTGRPQHF
.	TRBV20-1	TRBJ1-5	.	TGCAGTGCTAGCCCAGGGGTTATCAGCAATCAGCCCCAGCATTTT	CSASPGVISNQPQHF
.	TRBV7-2	TRBJ1-2	.	TGTGCCAGCAGCTCGCGGACAGCCTATGGCTACACCTTC	CASSSRTAYGYTF
.	TRBV7-2	TRBJ1-4	.	TGTGCCAGCAGCGCAGGGCGGCCGGGAGGGCTGTTTTTT	CASSAGRPGGLFF
.	TRBV20-1	TRBJ1-5	.	TGCAGTGCTAGAGATCGACTGAGGCAGGGCATCAATCAGCCCCAGCATTTT	CSARDRLRQGINQPQHF
.	TRBV29-1	TRBJ2-3	.	TGCAGCGTTGAAGTCCCTAGCACAGATACGCAGTATTTT	CSVEVPSTDTQYF
.	TRBV6-1	TRBJ2-2	TRBD2	TGTGCCAGCGGACTAGCGGGAGGCACCGGGGAGCTGTTTTTT	CASGLAGGTGELFF
.	TRBV30	TRBJ1-2	TRBD1	TGTGCCTGGAGTGTACTTTTCGGACAGGGGTTGAGGGGCTACACCTTC	CAWSVLFGQGLRGYTF